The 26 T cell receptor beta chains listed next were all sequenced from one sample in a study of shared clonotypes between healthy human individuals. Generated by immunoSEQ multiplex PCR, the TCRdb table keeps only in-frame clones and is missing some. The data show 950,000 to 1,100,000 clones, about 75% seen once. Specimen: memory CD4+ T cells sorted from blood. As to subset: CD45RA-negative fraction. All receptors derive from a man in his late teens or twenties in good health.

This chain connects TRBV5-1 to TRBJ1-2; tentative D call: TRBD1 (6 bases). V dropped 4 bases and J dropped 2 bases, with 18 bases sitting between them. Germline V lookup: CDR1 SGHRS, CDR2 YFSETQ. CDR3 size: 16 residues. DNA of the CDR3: TGCGCCAGCAGCCCCGCCCCGCCGGGGGCGAACTATGGCTACACCTTC. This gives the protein CASSPAPPGANYGYTF.

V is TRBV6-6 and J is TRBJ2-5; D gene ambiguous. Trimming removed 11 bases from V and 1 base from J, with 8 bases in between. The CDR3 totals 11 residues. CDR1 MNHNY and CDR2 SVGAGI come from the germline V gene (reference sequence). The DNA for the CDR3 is TGTGCCGTAACGTTCCAAGAGACCCAGTACTTC. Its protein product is CAVTFQETQYF.

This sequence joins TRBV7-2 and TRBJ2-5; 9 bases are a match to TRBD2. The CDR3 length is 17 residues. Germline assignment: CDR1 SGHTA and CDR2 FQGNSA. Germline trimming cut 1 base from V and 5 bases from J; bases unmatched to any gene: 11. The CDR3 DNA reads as TGTGCCAGCAGCTTAGGGGCTAGCGGGATCCGGCGGGAGACCCAGTACTTC. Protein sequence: CASSLGASGIRRETQYF.

In nucleotides, the CDR3 is TGCGCCAGCAAGCAGACGCCCAGTTTCTCTGGAAACACCATATATTTT. It is translated as CASKQTPSFSGNTIYF. V gene TRBV5-1 combines with J gene TRBJ1-3; the D is unclear. The length of the CDR3 is 16 residues. V was cut by 6 bases and J by 0 bases, with 16 bases left in between. CDR1 is SGHRS and CDR2 is YFSETQ in the germline V gene.

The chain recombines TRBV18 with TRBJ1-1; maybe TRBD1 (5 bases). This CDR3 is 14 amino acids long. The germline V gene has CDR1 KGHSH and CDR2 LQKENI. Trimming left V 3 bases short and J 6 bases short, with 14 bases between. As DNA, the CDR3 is TGTGCCAGCTCACCTATAGGCCGGGACTCTGAAGCTTTCTTT. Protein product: CASSPIGRDSEAFF.

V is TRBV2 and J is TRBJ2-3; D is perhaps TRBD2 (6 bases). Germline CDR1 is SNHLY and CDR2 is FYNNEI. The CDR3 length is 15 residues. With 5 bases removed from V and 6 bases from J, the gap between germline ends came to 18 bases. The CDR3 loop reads CASSIGRDLWDTQYF. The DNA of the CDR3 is TGTGCCAGCAGTATAGGGCGGGACTTGTGGGATACGCAGTATTTT.

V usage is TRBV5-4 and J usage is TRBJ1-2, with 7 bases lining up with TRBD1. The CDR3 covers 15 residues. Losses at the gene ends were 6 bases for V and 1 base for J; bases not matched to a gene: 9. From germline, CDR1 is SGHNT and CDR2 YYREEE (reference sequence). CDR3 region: CASTTGGQFNYGYTF. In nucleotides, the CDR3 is TGTGCCAGCACCACCGGGGGACAGTTTAACTATGGCTACACCTTC.

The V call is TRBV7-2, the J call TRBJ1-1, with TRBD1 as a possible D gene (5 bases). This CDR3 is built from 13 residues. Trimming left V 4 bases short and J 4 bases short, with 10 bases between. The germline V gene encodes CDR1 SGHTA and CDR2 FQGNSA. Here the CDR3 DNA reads TGTGCCAGCAGCTGGTCCGGGGCCACTGAAGCTTTCTTT. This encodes CASSWSGATEAFF.

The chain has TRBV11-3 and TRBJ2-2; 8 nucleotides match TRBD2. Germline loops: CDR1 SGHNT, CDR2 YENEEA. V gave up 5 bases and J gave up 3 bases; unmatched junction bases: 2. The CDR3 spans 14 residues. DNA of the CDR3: TGTGCCAGCAGCGCGGGAGGATACACCGGGGAGCTGTTTTTT. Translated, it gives CASSAGGYTGELFF.

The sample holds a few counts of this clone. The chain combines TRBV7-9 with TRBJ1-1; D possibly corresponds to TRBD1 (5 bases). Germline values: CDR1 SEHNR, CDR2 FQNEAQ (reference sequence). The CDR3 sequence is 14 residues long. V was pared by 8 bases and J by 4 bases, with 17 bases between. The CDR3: CASQLLQDSTEAFF. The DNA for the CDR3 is TGTGCCAGCCAACTCCTACAGGACTCCACTGAAGCTTTCTTT.

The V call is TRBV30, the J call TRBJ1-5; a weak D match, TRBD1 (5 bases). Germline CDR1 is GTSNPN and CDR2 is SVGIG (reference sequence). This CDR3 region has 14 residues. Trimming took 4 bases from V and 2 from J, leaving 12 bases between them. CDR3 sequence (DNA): TGTGCCTGGACGAGGGGCAGCGGCAATCAGCCCCAGCATTTT. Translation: CAWTRGSGNQPQHF.

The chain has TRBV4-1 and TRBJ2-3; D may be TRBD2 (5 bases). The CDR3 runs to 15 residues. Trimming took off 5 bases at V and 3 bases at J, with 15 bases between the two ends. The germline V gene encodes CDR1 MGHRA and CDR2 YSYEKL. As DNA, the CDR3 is TGCGCCAGCAGCACCGGGGTTCGCGGGACAGATACGCAGTATTTT. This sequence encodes CASSTGVRGTDTQYF.

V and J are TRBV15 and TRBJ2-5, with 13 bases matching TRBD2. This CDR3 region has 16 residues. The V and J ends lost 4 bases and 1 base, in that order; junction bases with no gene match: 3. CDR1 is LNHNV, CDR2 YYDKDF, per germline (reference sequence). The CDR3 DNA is TGTGCCACCAGCACACTAGCGGGAGGGTCCCAAGAGACCCAGTACTTC. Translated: CATSTLAGGSQETQYF.

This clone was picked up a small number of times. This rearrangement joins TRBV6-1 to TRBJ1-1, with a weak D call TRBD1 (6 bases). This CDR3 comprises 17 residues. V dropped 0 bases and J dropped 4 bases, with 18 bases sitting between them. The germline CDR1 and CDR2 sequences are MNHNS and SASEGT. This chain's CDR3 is CASSEAAARGAGTEAFF. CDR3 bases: TGTGCCAGCAGTGAAGCGGCGGCCCGGGGGGCAGGCACTGAAGCTTTCTTT.

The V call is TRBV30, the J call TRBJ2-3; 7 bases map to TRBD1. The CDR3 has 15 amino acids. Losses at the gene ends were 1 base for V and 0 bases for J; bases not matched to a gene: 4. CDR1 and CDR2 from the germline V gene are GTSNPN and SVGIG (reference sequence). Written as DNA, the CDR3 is TGTGCCTGGAGTGCACAGGGGAAAAGCACAGATACGCAGTATTTT. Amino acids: CAWSAQGKSTDTQYF.

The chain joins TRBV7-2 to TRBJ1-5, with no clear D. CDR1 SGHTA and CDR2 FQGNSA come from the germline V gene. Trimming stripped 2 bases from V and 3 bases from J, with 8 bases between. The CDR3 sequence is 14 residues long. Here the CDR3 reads CASSLTWINQPQHF. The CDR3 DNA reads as TGTGCCAGCAGCTTAACATGGATCAATCAGCCCCAGCATTTT.

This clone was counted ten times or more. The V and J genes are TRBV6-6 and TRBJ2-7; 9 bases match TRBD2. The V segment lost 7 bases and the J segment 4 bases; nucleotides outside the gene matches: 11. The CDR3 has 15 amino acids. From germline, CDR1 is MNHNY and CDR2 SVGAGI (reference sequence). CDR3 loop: CASTLLGGGAYEQYF. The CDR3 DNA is TGTGCCAGCACATTACTCGGCGGGGGGGCGTACGAGCAGTACTTC.

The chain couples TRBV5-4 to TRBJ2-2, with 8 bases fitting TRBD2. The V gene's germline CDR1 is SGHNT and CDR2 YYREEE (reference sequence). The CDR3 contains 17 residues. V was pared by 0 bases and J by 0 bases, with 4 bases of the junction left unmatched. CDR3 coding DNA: TGTGCCAGCAGCTTGGGCGGGGGGCCTACGAACACCGGGGAGCTGTTTTTT. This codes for CASSLGGGPTNTGELFF.

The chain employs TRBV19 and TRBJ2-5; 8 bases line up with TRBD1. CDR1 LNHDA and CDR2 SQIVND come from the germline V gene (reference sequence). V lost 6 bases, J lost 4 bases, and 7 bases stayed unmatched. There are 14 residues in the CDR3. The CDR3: CASRRGQGGETQYF. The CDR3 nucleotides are TGTGCCAGTAGGAGAGGACAGGGAGGAGAGACCCAGTACTTC.

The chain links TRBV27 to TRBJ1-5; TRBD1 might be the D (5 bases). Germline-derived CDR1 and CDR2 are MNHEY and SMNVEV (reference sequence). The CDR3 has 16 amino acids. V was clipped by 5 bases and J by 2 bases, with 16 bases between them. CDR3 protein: CASSGTGTRGNQPQHF. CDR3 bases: TGTGCCAGCAGTGGAACCGGGACTAGGGGCAATCAGCCCCAGCATTTT.

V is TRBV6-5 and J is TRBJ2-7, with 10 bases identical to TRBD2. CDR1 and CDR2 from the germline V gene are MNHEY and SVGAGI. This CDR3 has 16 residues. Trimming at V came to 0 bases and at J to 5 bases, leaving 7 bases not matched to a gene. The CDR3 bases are TGTGCCAGCAGTTACTCGAGGGTAGCGGGAGGAAACGAGCAGTACTTC. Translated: CASSYSRVAGGNEQYF.

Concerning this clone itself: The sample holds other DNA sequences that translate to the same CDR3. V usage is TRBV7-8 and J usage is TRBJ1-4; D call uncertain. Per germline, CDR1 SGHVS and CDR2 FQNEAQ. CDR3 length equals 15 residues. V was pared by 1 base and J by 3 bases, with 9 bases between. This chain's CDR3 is CASSLVGGPNEKLFF. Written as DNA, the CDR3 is TGTGCCAGCAGCTTAGTGGGCGGTCCTAATGAAAAACTGTTTTTT.

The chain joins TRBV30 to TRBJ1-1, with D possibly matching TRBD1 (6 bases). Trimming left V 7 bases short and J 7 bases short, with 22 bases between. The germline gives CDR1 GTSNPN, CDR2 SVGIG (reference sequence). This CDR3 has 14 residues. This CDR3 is CALGAGGLGGEAFF. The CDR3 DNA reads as TGTGCCTTGGGGGCAGGCGGCCTGGGCGGTGAAGCTTTCTTT.

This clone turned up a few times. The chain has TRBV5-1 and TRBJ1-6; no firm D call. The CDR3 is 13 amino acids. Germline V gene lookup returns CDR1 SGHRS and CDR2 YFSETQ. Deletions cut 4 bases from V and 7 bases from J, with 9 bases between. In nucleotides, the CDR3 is TGCGCCAGCAGCCCGCAGTCCAATTCACCCCTCCACTTT. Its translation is CASSPQSNSPLHF.

Here the CDR3 reads CASSQDDLSYNEQFF. DNA for the CDR3: TGCGCCAGCAGCCAAGATGACCTCTCCTACAATGAGCAGTTCTTC. The V gene is TRBV4-3, the J gene TRBJ2-1, with no clear D. V shed 0 bases and J shed 0 bases, with 6 bases lying between them. Germline V gives CDR1 LGHNA, CDR2 YSLEER. CDR3 length equals 15 residues.

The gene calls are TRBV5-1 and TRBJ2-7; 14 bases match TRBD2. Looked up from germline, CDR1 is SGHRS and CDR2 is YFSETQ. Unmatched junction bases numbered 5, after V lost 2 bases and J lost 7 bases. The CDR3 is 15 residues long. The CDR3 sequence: CASSLDGTSGGEQYF. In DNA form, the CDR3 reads TGCGCCAGCAGCTTAGACGGGACTAGCGGGGGAGAGCAGTACTTC.